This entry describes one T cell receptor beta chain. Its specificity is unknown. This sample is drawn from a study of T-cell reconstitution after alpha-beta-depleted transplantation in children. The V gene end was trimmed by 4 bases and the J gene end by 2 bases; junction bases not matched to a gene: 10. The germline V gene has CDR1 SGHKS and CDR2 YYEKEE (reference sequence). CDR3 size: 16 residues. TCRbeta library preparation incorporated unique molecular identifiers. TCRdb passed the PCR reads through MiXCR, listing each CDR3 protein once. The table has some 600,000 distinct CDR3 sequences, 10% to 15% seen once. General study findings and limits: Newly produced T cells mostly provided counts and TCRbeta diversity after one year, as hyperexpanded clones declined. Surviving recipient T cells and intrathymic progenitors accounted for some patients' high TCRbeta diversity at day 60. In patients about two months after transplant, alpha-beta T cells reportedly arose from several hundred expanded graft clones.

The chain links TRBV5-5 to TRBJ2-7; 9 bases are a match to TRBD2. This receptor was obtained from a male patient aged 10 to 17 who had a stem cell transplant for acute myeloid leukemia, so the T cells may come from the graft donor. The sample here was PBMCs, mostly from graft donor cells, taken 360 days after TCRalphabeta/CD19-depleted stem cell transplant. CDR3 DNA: TGTGCCAGCAGCAGAGACGCTAGCGGGATCGCCTACGAGCAGTACTTC. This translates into CASSRDASGIAYEQYF.